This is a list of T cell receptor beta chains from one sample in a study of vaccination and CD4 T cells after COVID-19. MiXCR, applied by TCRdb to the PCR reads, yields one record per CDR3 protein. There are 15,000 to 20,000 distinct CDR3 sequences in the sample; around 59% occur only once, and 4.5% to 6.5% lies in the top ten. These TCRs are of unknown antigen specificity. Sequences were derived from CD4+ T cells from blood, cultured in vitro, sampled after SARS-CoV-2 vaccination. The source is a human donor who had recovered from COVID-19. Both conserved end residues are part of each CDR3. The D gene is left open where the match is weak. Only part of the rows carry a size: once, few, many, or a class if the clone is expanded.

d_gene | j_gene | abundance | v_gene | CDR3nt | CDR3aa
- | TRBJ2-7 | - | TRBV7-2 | TGTGCCAGCAGCGCCAGGGGTGGACACGAGCAGTACTTC | CASSARGGHEQYF
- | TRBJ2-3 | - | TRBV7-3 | TGTGCCAGCAGCTGGGGACTGGGGGCAGATACGCAGTATTTT | CASSWGLGADTQYF
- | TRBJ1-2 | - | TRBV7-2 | TGTGCCAGCAGCCCGGGACCAGCATTCTATGGCTACACCTTC | CASSPGPAFYGYTF
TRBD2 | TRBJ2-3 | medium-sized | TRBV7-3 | TGTGCCAGCAGCTTAACCGGGACTAGATTGGCCATCACAGATACGCAGTATTTT | CASSLTGTRLAITDTQYF
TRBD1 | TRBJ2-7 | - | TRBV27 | TGTGCCAGCAGTTTAAGACAGGGTAGCTACGAGCAGTACTTC | CASSLRQGSYEQYF
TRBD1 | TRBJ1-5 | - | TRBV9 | TGTGCCAGCAGCCCAGGGGCAGGGGGCTACAATCAGCCCCAGCATTTT | CASSPGAGGYNQPQHF
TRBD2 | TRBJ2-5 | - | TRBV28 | TGTGCCAGCAGTTCGTCAGGGACTAGCGGAGAGACCCAGTACTTC | CASSSSGTSGETQYF
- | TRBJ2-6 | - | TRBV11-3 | TGTGCCAGCAGCTTAGGGCTTACAGGGCCTTTGGTCTCTGGGGCCAACGTCCTGACTTTC | CASSLGLTGPLVSGANVLTF
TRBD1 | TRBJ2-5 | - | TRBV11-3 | TGTGCCAGCAGCCCGCGGACAGGAAGCCCAGAGGGCCAGTACTTC | CASSPRTGSPEGQYF
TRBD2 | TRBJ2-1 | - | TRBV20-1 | TGCAGTGCAAGCACCGAGCGGGGAACCAATGAGCAGTTCTTC | CSASTERGTNEQFF
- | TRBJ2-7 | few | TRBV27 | TGTGCCAGCAGTTTATTAAAGGGGGTCGGTACCTACGAGCAGTACTTC | CASSLLKGVGTYEQYF
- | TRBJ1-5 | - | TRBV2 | TGTGCCAGCAGTGAAGGGGGAGGCAATCAGCCCCAGCATTTT | CASSEGGGNQPQHF
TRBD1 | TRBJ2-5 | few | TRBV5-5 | TGTGCCAGCAGCTTAACAGCCTCCGGGACAGGGCTCAAAGAGACCCAGTACTTC | CASSLTASGTGLKETQYF
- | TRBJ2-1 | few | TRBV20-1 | TGCAGTGCTAGGGAGGAAAGACGCTCCTACAATGAGCAGTTCTTC | CSAREERRSYNEQFF
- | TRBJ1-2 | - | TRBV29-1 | TGCAGCGTTCAAAGGGGTTATGGCTACACCTTC | CSVQRGYGYTF
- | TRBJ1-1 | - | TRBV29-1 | TGCAGCGTTCTGGGGAACGAGGCTTTCTTT | CSVLGNEAFF
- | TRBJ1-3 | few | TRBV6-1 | TGTGCCAGCAGTCCTCCCGGGGGAAGTGGAAACACCATATATTTT | CASSPPGGSGNTIYF
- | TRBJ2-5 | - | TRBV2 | TGTGCCAGCAGGAAAGCCGGCGGGGCCCGACAAGAGACCCAGTACTTC | CASRKAGGARQETQYF
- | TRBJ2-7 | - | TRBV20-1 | TGCAGTGCTAAAGGCCGCGTGGGGGAGGAGCAGTACTTC | CSAKGRVGEEQYF
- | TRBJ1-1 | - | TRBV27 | TGTGCCAGCAGCTATGACAACCCCATGAACACTGAAGCTTTCTTT | CASSYDNPMNTEAFF
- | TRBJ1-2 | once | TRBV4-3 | TGCGCCAGCAGCCAAGAGCACGGCCCGGCTCATGGCTACACCTTC | CASSQEHGPAHGYTF
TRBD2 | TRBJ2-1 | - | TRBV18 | TGTGCCAGCTCACCATGGACTAGCGGGGGGGGATCCTACAATGAGCAGTTCTTC | CASSPWTSGGGSYNEQFF
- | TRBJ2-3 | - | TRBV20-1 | TGCAGTGCCTTAGGACCAACTGGGGATACGCAGTATTTT | CSALGPTGDTQYF
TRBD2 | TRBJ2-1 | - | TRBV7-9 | TGTGCCAGCAGCCCACCCCGCCGACTAGCGGTCTACAATGAGCAGTTCTTC | CASSPPRRLAVYNEQFF
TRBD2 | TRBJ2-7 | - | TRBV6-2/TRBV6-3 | TGTGCCAGCAGTGGGTGGTCGGGAGGATACGAGCAGTACTTC | CASSGWSGGYEQYF
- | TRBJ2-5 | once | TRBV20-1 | TGCAGTGCTAGAGTGACAGAAGAGACCCAGTACTTC | CSARVTEETQYF
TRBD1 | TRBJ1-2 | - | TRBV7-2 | TGTGCCAGCAGCTTAACCCCGTTGGGACAGCCAATCTATGGCTACACCTTC | CASSLTPLGQPIYGYTF
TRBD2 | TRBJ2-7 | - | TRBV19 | TGTGCCAGTAGTATAGATCGAGGGGGACTAGCGGGAGTCTACGAGCAGTACTTC | CASSIDRGGLAGVYEQYF
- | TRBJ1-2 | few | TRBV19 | TGTGCCAGTAGTATCGGGACAACGCTCGGCTACACCTTC | CASSIGTTLGYTF
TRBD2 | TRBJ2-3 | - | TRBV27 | TGTGCCAGCAGTTTAGGCCTAGCGGGGCTCGTTGATACGCAGTATTTT | CASSLGLAGLVDTQYF
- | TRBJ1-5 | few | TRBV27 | TGTGCCAGCAGTTTTCAGCCCCAGCATTTT | CASSFQPQHF
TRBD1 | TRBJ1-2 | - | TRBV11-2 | TGTGCCAGCAGCTCACGACAGGGGACGAACTATGGCTGCACCTTC | CASSSRQGTNYGCTF
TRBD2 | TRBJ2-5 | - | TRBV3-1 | TGTGCCAGCAGCCAACCTAGCGGGGGGCACAAAGAGACCCAGTACTTC | CASSQPSGGHKETQYF
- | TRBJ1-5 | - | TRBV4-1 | TGCGCCAGCAGCCAGGAGGGCCCTTTACGCACGAGCATTCAGCCCCAGCATTTT | CASSQEGPLRTSIQPQHF
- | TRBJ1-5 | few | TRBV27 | TGTGCCAGCAGTTTATTAAGGGGTACCAATCAGCCCCAGCATTTT | CASSLLRGTNQPQHF
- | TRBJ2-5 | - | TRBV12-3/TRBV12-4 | TGTGCCAGCAGCCAGCGGGCCCCGGAGACCCAGTACTTC | CASSQRAPETQYF
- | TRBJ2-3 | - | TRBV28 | TGTGCCAGCAGTATTCCAGGGACCAGCACAGATACGCAGTATTTT | CASSIPGTSTDTQYF
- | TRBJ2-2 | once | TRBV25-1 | TGTGCCAGCAGTGAATCATCCCCAGGGGCGAACACCGGGGAGCTGTTTTTT | CASSESSPGANTGELFF
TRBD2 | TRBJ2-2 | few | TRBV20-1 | TGCAGTGCGGAGGCTAGCGGGAGCACCGGGGAGCTGTTTTTT | CSAEASGSTGELFF
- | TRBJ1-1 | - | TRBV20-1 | TGCAGTGCTGGTGAGAACACTGAAGCTTTCTTT | CSAGENTEAFF
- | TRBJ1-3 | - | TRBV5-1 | TGCGCCAGCAGCTTGGACGACACCATATATTTT | CASSLDDTIYF
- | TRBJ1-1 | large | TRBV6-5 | TGTGCCAGCAGTTCTCTGTCGGGCAGGGCCGTTACTGAAGCTTTCTTT | CASSSLSGRAVTEAFF
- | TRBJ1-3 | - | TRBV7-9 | TGTGCCAGCAGCTTAAGTCCCTCCACAGTCTTATTTGGAAACACCATATATTTT | CASSLSPSTVLFGNTIYF
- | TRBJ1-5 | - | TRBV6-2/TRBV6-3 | TGTGCCAGCAGCGGGTCTCTACGCAGGGATACTCAGCCCCAGCATTTT | CASSGSLRRDTQPQHF
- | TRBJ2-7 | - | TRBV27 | TGTGCCAGCAGGCGAACGGAATCCTACGAGCAGTACTTC | CASRRTESYEQYF
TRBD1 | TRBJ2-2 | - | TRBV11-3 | TGTGCCAGCAGCTCCAGGGGGACCGGGGAGCTGTTTTTT | CASSSRGTGELFF
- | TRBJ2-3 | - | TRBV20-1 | TGCAGTGCTCTCGCACCTCGGACAGATACGCAGTATTTT | CSALAPRTDTQYF
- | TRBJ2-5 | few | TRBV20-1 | TGCAGTGCTAGAGCCCCCGGGGGAGAGACCCAGTACTTC | CSARAPGGETQYF
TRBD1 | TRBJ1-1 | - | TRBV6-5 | TGTGCCAGCAGTTACCCTGCAGGGGGCGATTCTGGTGAAGCTTTCTTT | CASSYPAGGDSGEAFF
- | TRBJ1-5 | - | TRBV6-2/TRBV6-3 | TGTGCCAGCAGACACGGGATGTTGAGCAATCAGCCCCAGCATTTT | CASRHGMLSNQPQHF
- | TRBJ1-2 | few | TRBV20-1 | TGCAGTGCTAGAGATAGGTCAGTTAACTATGGCTACACCTTC | CSARDRSVNYGYTF
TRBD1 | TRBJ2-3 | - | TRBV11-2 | TGTGCCAGCAGCTTAAGACAGGGCCTCACAGATACGCAGTATTTT | CASSLRQGLTDTQYF
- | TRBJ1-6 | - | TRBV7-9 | TGTGCCAGCAGCTTAGGGGCGGGTAATTCACCCCTCCACTTT | CASSLGAGNSPLHF
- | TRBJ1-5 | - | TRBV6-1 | TGTGCCAGCAGCCCCCGACAGAGTAGCAATCAGCCCCAGCATTTT | CASSPRQSSNQPQHF
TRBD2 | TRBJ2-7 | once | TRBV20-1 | TGCAGTGCACCAGCGACAAGGACTAGCGGAGACTACGAGCAGTACTTC | CSAPATRTSGDYEQYF
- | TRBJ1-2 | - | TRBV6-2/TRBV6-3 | TGTGCCAGCAGTGCGACCGGGACACGGGGCTACACCTTC | CASSATGTRGYTF
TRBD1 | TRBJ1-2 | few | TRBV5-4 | TGTGCCAGCAGCCGGGACAGGAGGAACTATGGCTACACCTTC | CASSRDRRNYGYTF
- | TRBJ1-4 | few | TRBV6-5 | TGTGCCAGCAGCGACTCGGGGAATGGAGATGAAAAACTGTTTTTT | CASSDSGNGDEKLFF
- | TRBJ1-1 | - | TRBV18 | TGTGCCAGCTCACCACCAGGGATAATGAACACTGAAGCTTTCTTT | CASSPPGIMNTEAFF